The T cell receptor (beta chain) under discussion was sequenced for a study of CD8 T cells in Susac syndrome. Trimming pared 4 bases from V and 2 bases from J, leaving 11 bases between. The CDR3 contains 14 residues. Germline V gives CDR1 KGHSH, CDR2 LQKENI. Random hexamers were used to reverse transcribe an amount of about 0.45 to 1 ug RNA. The method of amplification for TCR beta CDR3 was immunoSEQ multiplex PCR, covering 54 Vbeta and 13 Jbeta. TCRdb analysed the immunoSEQ multiplex PCR reads with MiXCR anew, one entry per CDR3 protein. The sample holds tens of thousands of distinct CDR3 sequences, roughly 92% seen once. The sample holds one count of this clonotype. CD8+ and CD4+ T cells circulating in blood were sequenced for TCR beta.

The specimen sequenced was CD8+ T cells from PBMCs. This chain links TRBV18 with TRBJ2-5, with D perhaps matching TRBD2 (5 bases). This TCR was recovered from a human donor with Susac syndrome. CDR3 DNA: TGTGCCAGCTCACGACGAGCGGCTCAAGAGACCCAGTACTTC. The encoded protein is CASSRRAAQETQYF.